This TCR beta chain came from a study of cytomegalovirus exposure and HLA in healthy donors. Study-wide points: Reportedly, fewer N-insertions than the approximately 600-donor mean appeared in an Asian-associated ancestry cluster in a later analysis.

Note on this clone: The antigen is undetermined.

The germline V gene has CDR1 SEHNR and CDR2 FQNEAQ (reference sequence). V lost 7 bases to trimming and J lost 1 base, with 13 bases between them. The CDR3 has 14 residues. Amplification used 60 Vbeta primers and 13 Jbeta primers. TCRdb keeps only in-frame clones here, not all; method: immunoSEQ multiplex PCR. In the table there are about 160,000 clones, roughly 84% of which are singletons. Unrecorded immune exposures were likely, despite nominal health at sampling. Material for sequencing was PBMCs. This chain uses TRBV7-9 with TRBJ1-1, with D uncertain. This clonotype was obtained from a man aged 18 to 30 in good health and CMV-seronegative. The CDR3 loop is CASNPESWNTEAFF. DNA for the CDR3: TGTGCCAGCAACCCGGAGTCCTGGAACACTGAAGCTTTCTTT.